The source of this T cell receptor (beta chain) is a study of T cell responses to AZD1222 COVID-19 vaccine. Study conclusions and caveats: Most donors were white British and more were female, and clonal diversity was possibly underestimated. Spike-specific TCR depth and breadth grew after two AZD1222 doses. There were vaccine-associated CD4 TCRs across spike, dominant at 160-218 and 743-854.

The CDR3 extends over 12 amino acids. The V gene lost 6 bases and the J gene lost 10 bases, with 14 bases spanning the gap. The data were produced by immunoSEQ multiplex PCR, yet TCRdb's version contains in-frame clones alone and is incomplete. This sample has around 80,000 clones, with approximately 92% found just once. Doses given second, at about 4 or about 12 weeks, were pooled. In the case of this clone: Its antigen is unidentified.

J is TRBJ2-1 and V is TRBV5-3; D gene ambiguous. TRBV5-3 is labeled an ORF, and its function is uncertain. The sample consisted of peripheral blood, taken 28 days after the second AZD1222 dose. This sequence originates from an adult who received the AZD1222 COVID-19 vaccine. The CDR3 protein is CARIPSRYEQFF. Written as DNA, the CDR3 is TGTGCCAGAATACCCAGCCGTTACGAGCAGTTCTTC.